This TCR beta chain emerged from a study of T cell repertoires in cytomegalovirus infection. Looking at the study overall: The public TCR beta signatures pointed to both CMV infection and matching HLA type. Study-level findings and limits: Frequencies of public TCR beta families were cumulated, and this identified carriers of CMV plus the relevant HLA. Ex vivo, HLA-C-restricted CMV-specific TCR beta clonotypes prevailed over the rest of the response.

The table lists this clonotype with many counts. The antigen remains unidentified. The CDR3 extends over 12 amino acids. Germline V gene lookup returns CDR1 KGHDR and CDR2 SFDVKD. The V end was cut by 6 bases, the J end by 10 bases, with 12 bases between. TCRdb re-called the reads through MiXCR, storing one row per CDR3 protein. Of fewer than 550,000 distinct CDR3 sequences listed, over 9% are singletons. Source material: PBMCs. This receptor was taken from a human donor in good health (CMV status not recorded). Some clones in this sample may be carry-over from other donors' samples. This chain joins TRBV24-1 and TRBJ1-3; possible D gene TRBD1, 5 bases. The CDR3 DNA follows: TGTGCCACCAGTACGGGGGAGTGGACCATATATTTT. Protein product: CATSTGEWTIYF.